This entry describes one T cell receptor beta chain. V shed 3 bases and J shed 10 bases, with 12 bases lying between them. CDR1 and CDR2 (germline): KGHDR, SFDVKD. The CDR3 spans 13 residues. These data originate in a study of blood T cell repertoires in COVID-19. The overall study: The samples span acute and convalescent COVID-19 from the United States, Italy and Spain.

Original processing methods: Nucleated cell number was recorded as an estimate derived from reference gene primer amplification. Assay: immunoSEQ multiplex PCR; the TCRdb copy retains only in-frame clones and omits some. The V and J calls and clone size are taken from that table; D and trimming were inferred from the DNA. Here the sample spans a few hundred thousand clones, 75% to 90% being singletons. Sequencing was performed on peripheral blood. This clonotype was sampled from a woman aged 18-29 years with acute or convalescent COVID-19. The chain uses TRBV24-1 and TRBJ2-1; maybe TRBD2 (5 bases). CDR3 region: CATSDLKGEEQFF. The CDR3 bases are TGTGCCACCAGTGATCTGAAGGGAGAAGAGCAGTTCTTC.